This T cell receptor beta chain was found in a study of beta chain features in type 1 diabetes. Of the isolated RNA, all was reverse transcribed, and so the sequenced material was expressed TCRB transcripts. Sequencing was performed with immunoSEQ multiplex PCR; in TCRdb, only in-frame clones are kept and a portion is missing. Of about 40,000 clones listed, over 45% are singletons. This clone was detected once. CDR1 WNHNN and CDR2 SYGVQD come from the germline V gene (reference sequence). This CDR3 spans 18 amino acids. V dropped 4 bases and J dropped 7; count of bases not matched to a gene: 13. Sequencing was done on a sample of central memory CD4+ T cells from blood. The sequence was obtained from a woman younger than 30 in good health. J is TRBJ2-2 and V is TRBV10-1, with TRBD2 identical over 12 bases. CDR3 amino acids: CASSALTPLAGGLGELFF. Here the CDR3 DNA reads TGCGCCAGCAGTGCTCTTACCCCCCTAGCGGGAGGGCTCGGGGAGCTGTTTTTT.